The 12 T cell receptor beta chains presented below share a single source sample, sequenced in a study of blood T cell repertoires in COVID-19. TCRdb's copy holds only in-frame clones and misses some; the assay was immunoSEQ multiplex PCR. The repertoire includes about 55,000 clones, roughly 85% of them detected once, and 16% sits in the top ten. Source material: peripheral blood. All receptors derive from a human donor in a cohort sampled during active COVID-19.

This clone has only one observation. The J gene is TRBJ1-1, the V gene TRBV20-1; 9 nucleotides agree with TRBD1. V trimming: 3 bases; J trimming: 6 bases; junction bases outside the gene matches: 11. The CDR3 runs to 15 residues. The V gene's germline CDR1 is DFQATT and CDR2 SNEGSKA (reference sequence). The CDR3 DNA reads TGCAGTGCTAGTTCGGTCGGACAGGGGTTGCCTGAAGCTTTCTTT. Residues: CSASSVGQGLPEAFF.

The chain carries TRBV4-1 and TRBJ1-2; the D gene is possibly TRBD1 (6 bases). The CDR3 has 17 amino acids. The germline V and J ends were trimmed by 1 base and 6 bases, with 21 bases remaining between them. Germline-derived CDR1 and CDR2 are MGHRA and YSYEKL. The CDR3 sequence is CASSQGGQGSFGHGYTF. DNA of the CDR3: TGCGCCAGCAGCCAAGGGGGGCAGGGTAGCTTCGGTCATGGCTACACCTTC.

This sequence joins TRBV5-1 and TRBJ2-3; TRBD1 aligns across 10 bases. CDR1 and CDR2 from the germline V gene are SGHRS and YFSETQ. This CDR3 comprises 16 residues. Unmatched junction bases numbered 2, after V lost 0 bases and J lost 1 base. The CDR3 DNA reads as TGCGCCAGCAGCTTGGCCGGGACAGGGGGCACAGATACGCAGTATTTT. Translation gives CASSLAGTGGTDTQYF.

This chain connects TRBV5-1 to TRBJ2-3; 9 nucleotides agree with TRBD1. The CDR3 contains 16 residues. CDR1 is SGHRS, CDR2 YFSETQ, per germline. The J segment lost 4 bases and the V segment lost 3 bases, leaving 9 bases of the junction unmatched. As DNA, the CDR3 is TGCGCCAGCAGCTACTCCGGGACAGGGATCGCAGATACGCAGTATTTT. Its protein product is CASSYSGTGIADTQYF.

V is TRBV6-5 and J is TRBJ1-2; tentative D call: TRBD1 (6 bases). The CDR3 is 13 amino acids. V lost 4 bases and J 8 bases, leaving 14 bases between the germline ends. The V gene's germline CDR1 is MNHEY and CDR2 SVGAGI. The CDR3: CASSSLQGWGYTF. In DNA, the CDR3 is TGTGCCAGCAGTTCCCTACAGGGTTGGGGCTACACCTTC.

This chain links TRBV7-2 with TRBJ2-3; unclear D gene. The CDR3 runs to 15 residues. The germline V gene encodes CDR1 SGHTA and CDR2 FQGNSA. V lost 2 bases and J lost 1, with 10 bases in between. The CDR3 spells CASSLYGPGTDTQYF. CDR3 DNA sequence: TGTGCCAGCAGCTTATATGGCCCCGGCACAGATACGCAGTATTTT.

The chain links TRBV6-5 to TRBJ1-5; D might be TRBD1 (5 bases). The CDR3 contains 15 residues. Trimming left V 6 bases short and J 7 bases short, with 19 bases between. Per the germline V gene, CDR1 is MNHEY and CDR2 is SVGAGI. CDR3 residues: CASSGTPGGVQPQHF. The CDR3 region has the DNA TGTGCCAGCAGCGGGACTCCGGGCGGGGTACAGCCCCAGCATTTT.

The CDR3 sequence is CASSLDPLGGQETQYF. CDR3 coding DNA: TGTGCCAGCAGCTTGGACCCACTCGGGGGCCAAGAGACCCAGTACTTC. The V and J genes are TRBV5-5 and TRBJ2-5, with a possible D match to TRBD2 (6 bases). The germline V and J ends were trimmed by 0 bases and 1 base, with 13 bases remaining between them. There are 16 residues in the CDR3. Germline V gene lookup returns CDR1 SGHKS and CDR2 YYEKEE (reference sequence).

The rearrangement uses TRBV6-2 or TRBV6-3 and TRBJ2-5; 9 nucleotides match TRBD1. The V gene end was trimmed by 2 bases and the J gene end by 5 bases; junction bases not matched to a gene: 6. CDR3 length: 15 amino acids. Germline CDR1 and CDR2: MNHEY and SVGEGT. In DNA, the CDR3 is TGTGCCAGCAGTTACGGACAGGGGCGAGGGGAGACCCAGTACTTC. The encoded protein is CASSYGQGRGETQYF.

This clone was seen a single time. The chain carries TRBV4-1 and TRBJ2-1; 10 nucleotides agree with TRBD1. With V trimmed by 4 bases and J by 8 bases, 8 bases remained unmatched. Germline CDR1 and CDR2: MGHRA and YSYEKL. This CDR3 has 15 amino acids. The CDR3 DNA reads TGCGCCAGCAGCCTCAGGACAGGGGGTGTCGATGAGCAGTTCTTC. This sequence encodes CASSLRTGGVDEQFF.

V and J are TRBV6-1 and TRBJ2-1; no firm D call. Germline V gene lookup returns CDR1 MNHNS and CDR2 SASEGT. Trimming took off 3 bases at V and 0 bases at J, with 6 bases between the two ends. The CDR3 runs to 14 residues. CDR3 DNA: TGTGCCAGCAGTGAGCGGTTCTCCTACAATGAGCAGTTCTTC. It codes for CASSERFSYNEQFF.

The chain employs TRBV5-5 and TRBJ1-6; tentatively, D is TRBD1 (6 bases). Between the trimmed V and J ends, which lost 4 bases and 2 bases, there was a span of 13 bases. CDR3 length equals 16 residues. Germline V lookup: CDR1 SGHKS, CDR2 YYEKEE (reference sequence). The CDR3 reads CASSPLGQTYNSPLHF. As DNA, the CDR3 is TGTGCCAGCAGCCCCCTTGGACAGACCTATAATTCACCCCTCCACTTT.